The 30 T cell receptor beta chains listed next were all sequenced from one sample in a study of cytomegalovirus exposure and HLA in healthy donors. Only in-frame clones appear in the TCRdb table, and some are missing; sequencing was by immunoSEQ multiplex PCR. The table has hundreds of thousands of clones, about nine tenths seen once; the top ten hold roughly 0.8%. Sequenced: PBMCs. The receptors shown here come from a woman aged 18-29 years in good health and CMV-seronegative.

This clone was observed once. The chain joins TRBV28 to TRBJ1-1; no firm D call. The ends were cut back, 2 bases at V and 1 base at J, with 8 bases in the middle. Germline V lookup: CDR1 MDHEN, CDR2 SYDVKM. The CDR3 spans 14 residues. The CDR3 bases are TGTGCCAGCAGTTTAGGGCAGAAGAACACTGAAGCTTTCTTT. Translated: CASSLGQKNTEAFF.

CDR3 nucleotides: TGTGCCAGCAGCGTAGGGGGACACATCGCCGATACGCAGTATTTT. Residues: CASSVGGHIADTQYF. The chain employs TRBV9 and TRBJ2-3; possibly TRBD1 for D (6 bases). The CDR3 has 15 amino acids. Trimming shortened V by 0 bases and J by 6 bases, and 14 bases separated the two germline ends. CDR1 SGDLS and CDR2 YYNGEE come from the germline V gene.

The chain joins TRBV4-1 to TRBJ2-5; weak D call: TRBD1 (6 bases). This CDR3 comprises 15 residues. Trimming cost V 0 bases and J 3 bases, with 11 bases left between them. Per germline, CDR1 MGHRA and CDR2 YSYEKL. The CDR3 here is CASSQDGNREETQYF. CDR3 in DNA: TGCGCCAGCAGCCAAGATGGAAACAGGGAAGAGACCCAGTACTTC.

This clone appeared a few times. The V call is TRBV11-2, the J call TRBJ2-7; 7 bases line up with TRBD2. This CDR3 comprises 14 residues. Germline CDR1 and CDR2: SGHAT and FQNNGV. V lost 1 base, J lost 3 bases, and 3 bases stayed unmatched. CDR3 sequence: CASSLAASGYEQYF. The CDR3 nucleotides read TGTGCCAGCAGCTTAGCGGCTAGCGGCTACGAGCAGTACTTC.

The rearrangement links TRBV5-4 to TRBJ2-7; D call uncertain. This CDR3 comprises 12 residues. Trimming pared 4 bases from V and 3 bases from J, leaving 8 bases between. Per the germline V gene, CDR1 is SGHNT and CDR2 is YYREEE (reference sequence). CDR3 coding DNA: TGTGCCAGCAGCCATGCAGACTACGAGCAGTACTTC. Translating gives CASSHADYEQYF.

This clone appeared a single time. The V and J genes are TRBV27 and TRBJ2-4, with 8 bases aligning to TRBD2. The germline gives CDR1 MNHEY, CDR2 SMNVEV (reference sequence). Trimming cost V 6 bases and J 7 bases; bases outside gene matches: 8. This CDR3 comprises 14 residues. CDR3 amino acids: CASRPPGLGNIQYF. DNA for the CDR3: TGTGCCAGCAGGCCTCCGGGACTAGGGAACATTCAGTACTTC.

The chain couples TRBV19 to TRBJ2-2; no reliable D call. V lost 0 bases and J 6 bases, leaving 11 bases between the germline ends. CDR3 length: 15 residues. CDR1 is LNHDA, CDR2 SQIVND, per germline (reference sequence). CDR3 residues: CASSIESTYPGELFF. The DNA for the CDR3 is TGTGCCAGTAGTATAGAATCTACGTACCCCGGGGAGCTGTTTTTT. The whole variable domain, filled in from reference TRBV19 and TRBJ2-2, reads DGGITQSPKYLFRKEGQNVTLSCEQNLNHDAMYWYRQDPGQGLRLIYYSQIVNDFQKGDIAEGYSVSREKKESFPLTVTSAQKNPTAFYLCASSIESTYPGELFFGEGSRLTVL.

The V call is TRBV28, the J call TRBJ1-3, with 10 positions matching TRBD1. V shed 3 bases and J 0 bases; nucleotides not matched to a gene: 5. This CDR3 is 17 amino acids long. Germline CDR1 reads MDHEN; CDR2 reads SYDVKM. The chain's CDR3 is CASSFGGQGHSGNTIYF. The CDR3 bases are TGTGCCAGCAGTTTCGGGGGACAGGGGCACTCTGGAAACACCATATATTTT.

This chain joins TRBV4-1 and TRBJ1-6, with unresolved D. V was cut by 3 bases and J by 7 bases, with 4 bases left in between. The length of the CDR3 is 12 residues. Germline V gives CDR1 MGHRA, CDR2 YSYEKL. CDR3 DNA: TGCGCCAGCAGCCAGAGAAATTCACCCCTCCACTTT. This codes for CASSQRNSPLHF.

The rearrangement uses TRBV7-2 and TRBJ1-1, with 9 bases identical to TRBD1. The germline V gene encodes CDR1 SGHTA and CDR2 FQGNSA. The CDR3 contains 14 residues. V gave up 1 base and J gave up 5 bases; unmatched junction bases: 2. The CDR3, as DNA: TGTGCCAGCAGCTTAGGGACAGGGGTGACTGAAGCTTTCTTT. It is translated as CASSLGTGVTEAFF.

This clone was counted once. The rearrangement links TRBV27 to TRBJ1-2; D is ambiguous. The ends were cut back, 2 bases at V and 3 bases at J, with 10 bases in the middle. CDR3 length equals 14 residues. Per germline, CDR1 MNHEY and CDR2 SMNVEV (reference sequence). The CDR3, as DNA: TGTGCCAGCAGTTTACTTGGGCCCCACTATGGCTACACCTTC. It translates to CASSLLGPHYGYTF.

The table lists this clone with a count of one. The V and J genes are TRBV27 and TRBJ1-3; the match to TRBD1 covers 8 bases. CDR1 and CDR2 (germline): MNHEY, SMNVEV (reference sequence). J lost 0 bases, V lost 2 bases, and 3 bases had no gene match. This CDR3 contains 16 residues. The CDR3 spells CASSLPGGRSGNTIYF. In DNA form, the CDR3 reads TGTGCCAGCAGTTTACCAGGGGGCCGCTCTGGAAACACCATATATTTT.

The genes are TRBV27 and TRBJ2-7, with 12 bases that match TRBD2. The CDR3 loop spans 14 amino acids. With V trimmed by 5 bases and J by 4 bases, 3 bases remained unmatched. Germline V gives CDR1 MNHEY, CDR2 SMNVEV (reference sequence). Written as DNA, the CDR3 is TGTGCCAGCAGTATGACTAGCGGGGGTTACGAGCAGTACTTC. Its protein product is CASSMTSGGYEQYF.

The chain carries TRBV7-8 and TRBJ1-1; tentatively, D is TRBD1 (5 bases). V lost 0 bases and J lost 0, with 11 bases in between. From germline, CDR1 is SGHVS and CDR2 FQNEAQ. The CDR3 extends over 16 amino acids. CDR3 nucleotide sequence: TGTGCCAGCAGCTTAGCAGACAGACTCATGAACACTGAAGCTTTCTTT. Protein product: CASSLADRLMNTEAFF.

The V gene is TRBV9, the J gene TRBJ2-7; 7 positions match TRBD1. The CDR3 runs 13 residues. J lost 8 bases, V lost 0 bases, and 5 bases had no gene match. Germline-derived CDR1 and CDR2 are SGDLS and YYNGEE. The DNA for the CDR3 is TGTGCCAGCAGCGTAGAGGGCAGGGGGAAGCAGTACTTC. Its protein is CASSVEGRGKQYF. The full variable domain, with the rest looked up from reference TRBV9 and TRBJ2-7, is DSGVTQTPKHLITATGQRVTLRCSPRSGDLSVYWYQQSLDQGLQFLIQYYNGEERAKGNILERFSAQQFPDLHSELNLSSLELGDSALYFCASSVEGRGKQYFGPGTRLTVT.

There are a few counts of this clone. The sample has other DNA sequences that encode this CDR3 too. In DNA, the CDR3 is TGTGCCAGCAGCGTAGGACAGGAAGCTTTCTTT. Translated, it gives CASSVGQEAFF. The chain couples TRBV9 to TRBJ1-1, with D perhaps TRBD1 (5 bases). V gave up 0 bases and J gave up 8 bases, with 5 bases separating them. The CDR3 consists of 11 residues. The germline gives CDR1 SGDLS, CDR2 YYNGEE.

V is TRBV7-3 and J is TRBJ2-5; 12 bases align to TRBD1. From germline, CDR1 is SGHTA and CDR2 FQGTGA. The CDR3 length is 16 residues. Trimming took 5 bases from V and 3 from J; bases not matched to a gene: 7. CDR3 in amino acids: CASSPRGTGGEETQYF. As DNA, the CDR3 is TGTGCCAGCAGCCCAAGGGGGACAGGGGGCGAAGAGACCCAGTACTTC. The variable domain in full, completed from reference TRBV7-3 and TRBJ2-5, reads GAGVSQTPSNKVTEKGKYVELRCDPISGHTALYWYRQSLGQGPEFLIYFQGTGAADDSGLPNDRFFAVRPEGSVSTLKIQRTERGDSAVYLCASSPRGTGGEETQYFGPGTRLLVL.

As regards this clone: The same CDR3 is also encoded by other DNA sequences in this sample. The gene calls are TRBV11-2 and TRBJ2-1, with D unresolved. Trimming shortened V by 1 base and J by 5 bases, and 6 bases separated the two germline ends. Germline CDR1 reads SGHAT; CDR2 reads FQNNGV. CDR3 length: 13 amino acids. This CDR3 is CASSLGLNNEQFF. The DNA of the CDR3 is TGTGCCAGCAGCTTAGGGCTGAACAATGAGCAGTTCTTC.

The chain is built from TRBV4-1 and TRBJ2-3; 12 positions match TRBD2. CDR1 is MGHRA and CDR2 is YSYEKL in the germline V gene. The CDR3 runs 18 residues. Trimming cost V 5 bases and J 3 bases; bases outside gene matches: 12. Here the CDR3 DNA reads TGCGCCAGCAGCTCCAACCTCCTAGCGGGGGGGATGACAGATACGCAGTATTTT. It specifies CASSSNLLAGGMTDTQYF.

The chain employs TRBV6-1 and TRBJ1-1, with D possibly TRBD1 on 5 matching bases. This CDR3 is 14 amino acids long. Trimming took 6 bases from V and 1 from J, leaving 12 bases between them. The germline CDR1 and CDR2 sequences are MNHNS and SASEGT. For the CDR3, the DNA is TGTGCCAGCAGGGACCAGGGAAAGAACACTGAAGCTTTCTTT. Its translation: CASRDQGKNTEAFF.

The J gene is TRBJ1-3, the V gene TRBV9; 8 bases are a match to TRBD1. The CDR3 has 16 amino acids. CDR1 and CDR2 (germline): SGDLS, YYNGEE. The trim removed 4 bases at V and 0 bases at J, leaving 6 bases unmatched. CDR3 bases: TGTGCCAGCAGCACCCGGACAGGGTCCTCTGGAAACACCATATATTTT. Protein: CASSTRTGSSGNTIYF.

The DNA of the CDR3 is TGTGCCAGCTCACCATGGGGACAGGGGTTCACCTACGAGCAGTACTTC. Translating gives CASSPWGQGFTYEQYF. The gene calls are TRBV18 and TRBJ2-7; 10 bases agree with TRBD1. The CDR3 spans 16 residues. Unmatched junction bases numbered 6, after V lost 2 bases and J lost 2 bases. Looked up from germline, CDR1 is KGHSH and CDR2 is LQKENI.

This clone was counted only a few times. V gene TRBV5-1 combines with J gene TRBJ1-2, with 7 bases matching TRBD1. CDR1 is SGHRS, CDR2 YFSETQ, per germline. The CDR3 has 17 amino acids. V shed 4 bases, J shed 0 bases, and the junction held 12 bases outside the gene matches. CDR3 bases: TGCGCCAGCAGCACTACATGGACAGGTGGTCCTAACTATGGCTACACCTTC. Translating it yields CASSTTWTGGPNYGYTF.

The chain is built from TRBV4-1 and TRBJ1-1; 9 nucleotides agree with TRBD1. The length of the CDR3 is 14 residues. After removal of 4 bases from V and 5 bases from J, the junction contained 5 bases not matched to a gene. Germline lookup yields CDR1 MGHRA and CDR2 YSYEKL. The CDR3 is CASSPQDRGTEAFF. Here the CDR3 DNA reads TGCGCCAGCAGCCCTCAGGACAGGGGTACTGAAGCTTTCTTT.

V and J are TRBV30 and TRBJ2-1; D unclear. Trimming removed 0 bases at V and 8 bases at J, with 5 bases between. This CDR3 contains 11 residues. Germline V gene lookup returns CDR1 GTSNPN and CDR2 SVGIG (reference sequence). This CDR3 is CAWSVIDEQFF. DNA of the CDR3: TGTGCCTGGAGTGTAATCGATGAGCAGTTCTTC.

In DNA, the CDR3 is TGCGCCAGCAGCCCTGGGTCCATGCGGAAGAACACTGAAGCTTTCTTT. Its translation is CASSPGSMRKNTEAFF. V is TRBV5-1 and J is TRBJ1-1; D not resolved. The germline gives CDR1 SGHRS, CDR2 YFSETQ. The CDR3 runs 16 residues. Trimming removed 4 bases at V and 1 base at J, with 17 bases between.

This clone appeared once. The chain uses TRBV28 and TRBJ2-7; D may be TRBD1 (5 bases). The length of the CDR3 is 14 residues. V was pared by 3 bases and J by 3 bases, with 12 bases between. Germline loops: CDR1 MDHEN, CDR2 SYDVKM. CDR3 sequence reads: CASSLVPDSYEQYF. In DNA form, the CDR3 reads TGTGCCAGCAGTTTGGTGCCCGACAGCTACGAGCAGTACTTC.

The rearrangement joins TRBV6-6 to TRBJ1-1, with TRBD1 matching 8 bases. The V gene end was trimmed by 7 bases and the J gene end by 1 base; junction bases not matched to a gene: 5. The CDR3 is 14 residues long. The germline gives CDR1 MNHNY, CDR2 SVGAGI (reference sequence). CDR3 protein: CASNPGQANTEAFF. The CDR3 DNA reads as TGTGCCAGCAATCCGGGACAGGCGAACACTGAAGCTTTCTTT.

The CDR3 DNA follows: TGTGCCAGCAGCTCGCAGGGGGACGAGCAGTACTTC. Amino acid sequence: CASSSQGDEQYF. The chain is built from TRBV7-9 and TRBJ2-7, with TRBD1 identical over 7 bases. J was trimmed by 5 bases and V by 4 bases; bases with no gene match: 2. The CDR3 is 12 residues long. Germline CDR1 SEHNR, CDR2 FQNEAQ (reference sequence).

The chain is built from TRBV5-1 and TRBJ2-3; D remains ambiguous. Germline V gene sequence: CDR1 SGHRS, CDR2 YFSETQ. This CDR3 has 14 amino acids. Trimming removed 3 bases from V and 0 bases from J, with 8 bases in between. The DNA of the CDR3 is TGCGCCAGCAGCTCCCTTCCTAGCACAGATACGCAGTATTTT. Translating it yields CASSSLPSTDTQYF.